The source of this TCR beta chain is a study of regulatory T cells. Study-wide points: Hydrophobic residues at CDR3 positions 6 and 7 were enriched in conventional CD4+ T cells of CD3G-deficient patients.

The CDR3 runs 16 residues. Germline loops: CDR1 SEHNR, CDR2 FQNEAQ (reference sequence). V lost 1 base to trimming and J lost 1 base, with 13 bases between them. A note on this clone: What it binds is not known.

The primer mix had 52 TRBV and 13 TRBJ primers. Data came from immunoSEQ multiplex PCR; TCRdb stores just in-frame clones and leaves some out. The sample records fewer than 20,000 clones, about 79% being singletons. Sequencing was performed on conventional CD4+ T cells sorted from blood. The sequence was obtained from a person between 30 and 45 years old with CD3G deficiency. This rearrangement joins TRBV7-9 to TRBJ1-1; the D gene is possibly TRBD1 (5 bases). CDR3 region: CASSLGAGFGNTEAFF. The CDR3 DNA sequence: TGTGCCAGCAGCTTAGGGGCAGGGTTTGGGAACACTGAAGCTTTCTTT.